Listed below are T cell receptor beta chains from one sample, sequenced in a study of T-cell memory formation after mild COVID-19. TCRdb processed the 5' RACE reads anew with MiXCR; each CDR3 protein has one entry. There are hundreds of thousands of distinct CDR3 sequences in the sample; under 20% occur only once, and roughly 24% lies in the top ten. The sample comprised PBMCs or a T cell subset sorted from them (not recorded which). These receptor sequences come from a man aged 18 to 30 who had mild COVID-19 (a few samples of this study predate the infection). Cell type and time point are not known. The conserved cysteine and the conserved F or W are not part of the CDR3 here. The order of the fields is J gene, V gene, clone size, CDR3 protein. Not every row has a clone size; where given, it reads once, few, many or a size class.

J: TRBJ1-2
V: TRBV18
size: NA
CDR3: ASSPTAAISNYGYT

J: TRBJ1-5
V: TRBV18
size: NA
CDR3: ASSKGTGSNQPQH

J: TRBJ1-5
V: TRBV6-1
size: few
CDR3: AGRGGTGEPQH

J: TRBJ2-1
V: TRBV7-3
size: many
CDR3: ASSDGDGGGSYNEQF

J: TRBJ1-2
V: TRBV6-5
size: NA
CDR3: ASSYSGGHYGYT

J: TRBJ1-3
V: TRBV2
size: NA
CDR3: ASSVQRSGNTIY

J: TRBJ2-5
V: TRBV4-3
size: NA
CDR3: ASSQVGFQETQY

J: TRBJ1-3
V: TRBV12-3/TRBV12-4
size: few
CDR3: ASSLSSVGNTIY

J: TRBJ1-4
V: TRBV7-9
size: NA
CDR3: ASSFGQGRGSNEKLF

J: TRBJ2-5
V: TRBV5-1
size: NA
CDR3: ASSSGRGRRETQY

J: TRBJ1-1
V: TRBV3-1
size: few
CDR3: ASSLGGARGNTEAF

J: TRBJ2-5
V: TRBV7-2
size: many
CDR3: ASSLPLAGVETQY

J: TRBJ1-6
V: TRBV5-1
size: NA
CDR3: ASSWTGVNSPLH

J: TRBJ2-4
V: TRBV7-2
size: many
CDR3: ASSLPSGGSYIQY

J: TRBJ2-2
V: TRBV7-9
size: NA
CDR3: ASSLGSRELF

J: TRBJ2-3
V: TRBV12-5
size: NA
CDR3: ASGLAGRSTDTQY

J: TRBJ2-7
V: TRBV4-1
size: NA
CDR3: ASSPGKLAVYEQY

J: TRBJ2-3
V: TRBV7-6
size: many
CDR3: ASSSLFVRSTDTQY

J: TRBJ1-5
V: TRBV2
size: NA
CDR3: ASIPGEGSGQPQH

J: TRBJ2-5
V: TRBV19
size: NA
CDR3: ASYGGSETQY

J: TRBJ1-2
V: TRBV29-1
size: NA
CDR3: SGSEGYGYT

J: TRBJ2-1
V: TRBV29-1
size: few
CDR3: SVADRPYNEQF

J: TRBJ2-5
V: TRBV11-2
size: many
CDR3: ASSHGRRGGSETQY

J: TRBJ2-6
V: TRBV4-3
size: few
CDR3: ASSQDWVTGANVLT

J: TRBJ2-3
V: TRBV9
size: few
CDR3: ASSVGAGGVYTQY

J: TRBJ2-3
V: TRBV4-1
size: NA
CDR3: ASSQMFGASTDTQY

J: TRBJ1-4
V: TRBV28
size: few
CDR3: ASTIRGVDEKLF

J: TRBJ2-6
V: TRBV6-5
size: few
CDR3: ASSYGFSGANVLT